Shown below are 27 T cell receptor beta chains from a single sample sequenced in a study of T-cell reconstitution after alpha-beta-depleted transplantation in children. Unique molecular identifiers were used in preparing the TCRbeta library. TCRdb re-called the PCR reads with MiXCR, one entry per CDR3 protein. Of about half a million distinct CDR3 sequences in the sample, around 12% are singletons; the top ten hold about 5.4%. The sample was PBMCs from the stem cell graft donor, taken from the stem cell graft. All receptors derive from a human donor who donated a stem cell graft to a child with combined immunodeficiency.

This clonotype occurred many times. The junction and the germline gene differ at one end; a read error may be behind it. The chain carries TRBV5-1 and TRBJ1-1; D not resolved. The length of the CDR3 is 13 residues. Germline CDR1 SGHRS, CDR2 YFSETQ. The CDR3, as DNA: TGTGCCAGCAGCTTAGTTCCGAACACTGAAGCTTTCTTT. Translation: CASSLVPNTEAFF.

This clonotype was recorded at least ten times. V gene TRBV28 combines with J gene TRBJ2-6; possible D gene TRBD1, 6 bases. There are 15 residues in the CDR3. V was cut by 5 bases and J by 1 base, with 9 bases left in between. Germline loops: CDR1 MDHEN, CDR2 SYDVKM. The CDR3 loop is CASSGQGSGANVLTF. The CDR3 DNA is TGTGCCAGCAGTGGCCAGGGGTCTGGGGCCAACGTCCTGACTTTC.

This clonotype was counted many times. The V call is TRBV20-1, the J call TRBJ2-3; 7 bases align to TRBD2. The CDR3 is 16 amino acids. V was clipped by 1 base and J by 5 bases; unmatched bases: 12. Germline CDR1 and CDR2: DFQATT and SNEGSKA (reference sequence). The chain's CDR3 is CSARGTTTSVEDTQYF. The CDR3 DNA is TGCAGTGCTAGAGGGACCACAACTAGCGTCGAAGATACGCAGTATTTT.

A few counts support this clonotype. The chain uses TRBV13 and TRBJ2-3; 8 bases line up with TRBD2. This CDR3 contains 14 residues. V was pared by 4 bases and J by 5 bases, with 5 bases of the junction left unmatched. Germline V lookup: CDR1 PRHDT, CDR2 FYEKMQ (reference sequence). The CDR3 region has the DNA TGTGCCAGCAGCTCCGGGAGGGCCGTAGATACGCAGTATTTT. This translates into CASSSGRAVDTQYF. Full variable domain (remainder filled in from reference TRBV13 and TRBJ2-3): AAGVIQSPRHLIKEKRETATLKCYPIPRHDTVYWYQQGPGQDPQFLISFYEKMQSDKGSIPDRFSAQQFSDYHSELNMSSLELGDSALYFCASSSGRAVDTQYFGPGTRLTVL.

In this sample, this clonotype turned up a few times. The chain combines TRBV20-1 with TRBJ2-5; the D gene is possibly TRBD1 (6 bases). Trimming removed 3 bases from V and 2 bases from J, with 13 bases in between. The CDR3 is 14 residues long. The germline gives CDR1 DFQATT, CDR2 SNEGSKA (reference sequence). DNA for the CDR3: TGCAGTGCTAGCCCCCCGACAGGACAAGAGACCCAGTACTTC. It encodes CSASPPTGQETQYF.

In its sample, this clonotype was seen a few times. This chain connects TRBV20-1 to TRBJ2-5, with TRBD2 identical over 10 bases. Trimming at V came to 3 bases and at J to 4 bases, leaving 11 bases not matched to a gene. The CDR3 has 16 residues. Per the germline V gene, CDR1 is DFQATT and CDR2 is SNEGSKA (reference sequence). The CDR3 region is CSASGPGTSARETQYF. For the CDR3, the DNA is TGCAGTGCTAGCGGCCCCGGGACTAGCGCCCGAGAGACCCAGTACTTC.

V is TRBV4-2 and J is TRBJ1-2, with TRBD1 identical over 9 bases. The CDR3 totals 15 residues. Looked up from germline, CDR1 is LGHNA and CDR2 is YNFKEQ. V trimming: 1 base; J trimming: 1 base; junction bases outside the gene matches: 1. The CDR3 DNA follows: TGTGCCAGCAGCCAAGTGACAGGGGGTAACTATGGCTACACCTTC. As protein: CASSQVTGGNYGYTF.

This clonotype came up many times. The chain links TRBV4-3 to TRBJ1-4, with a possible D match to TRBD1 (5 bases). V lost 3 bases and J lost 6, with 11 bases in between. Germline CDR1 and CDR2: LGHNA and YSLEER. The length of the CDR3 is 14 residues. As DNA, the CDR3 is TGCGCCAGCAGCCATACGAGAGGGGATGAAAAACTGTTTTTT. It specifies CASSHTRGDEKLFF.

This chain uses TRBV12-3 or TRBV12-4 with TRBJ1-5; possible D gene TRBD1, 5 bases. V was shortened by 5 bases and J by 7 bases, with 12 bases between the two germline ends. CDR3 length: 13 residues. CDR3 sequence reads: CASSTGMGQPQHF. In DNA form, the CDR3 reads TGTGCCAGCAGTACAGGTATGGGACAGCCCCAGCATTTT.

The chain recombines TRBV7-6 with TRBJ2-5; the D is unclear. The CDR3 is made up of 14 amino acids. Trimming took off 1 base at V and 5 bases at J, with 11 bases between the two ends. Germline CDR1 and CDR2: SGHVS and FNYEAQ. In nucleotides, the CDR3 is TGTGCCAGCAGCTTAGTCCCAAGGTGGGAGACCCAGTACTTC. This codes for CASSLVPRWETQYF.

There are a few counts of this clonotype. The chain employs TRBV20-1 and TRBJ2-3; 9 nucleotides line up with TRBD2. The CDR3 has 15 amino acids. V was pared by 3 bases and J by 3 bases, with 7 bases of the junction left unmatched. Germline V gene sequence: CDR1 DFQATT, CDR2 SNEGSKA (reference sequence). The DNA for the CDR3 is TGCAGTGCTAGCCAGTGGACTAGCGCTACAGATACGCAGTATTTT. Translation: CSASQWTSATDTQYF.

This clonotype was detected a few times. V and J are TRBV7-3 and TRBJ2-7; D is perhaps TRBD2 (6 bases). The CDR3 consists of 16 residues. Trimming stripped 2 bases from V and 7 bases from J, with 21 bases between. Germline V gene data show CDR1 as SGHTA and CDR2 as FQGTGA. CDR3 sequence: CASSLQGTQRLQEQYF. The CDR3 nucleotides are TGTGCCAGCAGCTTACAAGGGACTCAACGGCTCCAAGAGCAGTACTTC.

The table lists this clonotype with a few counts. The V call is TRBV2, the J call TRBJ2-1; D is unresolved. This CDR3 has 12 residues. The germline V gene has CDR1 SNHLY and CDR2 FYNNEI. V was shortened by 6 bases and J by 4 bases, with 7 bases between the two germline ends. The CDR3 spells CASRLGYNEQFF. CDR3 nucleotides: TGTGCCAGCAGACTTGGTTACAATGAGCAGTTCTTC.

In this sample, this clonotype turned up a few times. V gene TRBV6-2 or TRBV6-3 combines with J gene TRBJ2-5; 14 bases are a match to TRBD2. Trimming took 2 bases from V and 4 from J; bases not matched to a gene: 12. Germline CDR1 MNHEY, CDR2 SVGEGT. The length of the CDR3 is 19 residues. The CDR3 DNA follows: TGTGCCAGCAGTTACCCACTAGGGACTAGCGGGAGAACTGGAGAGACCCAGTACTTC. Translation: CASSYPLGTSGRTGETQYF.

V and J are TRBV5-4 and TRBJ2-5; D is undetermined. The CDR3 has 14 residues. The germline V gene encodes CDR1 SGHNT and CDR2 YYREEE (reference sequence). V was trimmed by 1 base and J by 3 bases, leaving 10 bases between them. CDR3 nucleotides: TGTGCCAGCAGCTTGAAACTGTCTGAAGAGACCCAGTACTTC. Protein sequence: CASSLKLSEETQYF.

This clonotype was counted a few times. The rearrangement links TRBV12-3 or TRBV12-4 to TRBJ2-1; TRBD2 might be the D (6 bases). The CDR3 covers 12 residues. V was pared by 5 bases and J by 9 bases, with 11 bases between. CDR3 region: CASSMTRAEQFF. CDR3 nucleotides: TGTGCCAGCAGTATGACTAGAGCTGAGCAGTTCTTC.

This clonotype was recorded a few times. V gene TRBV2 combines with J gene TRBJ1-3, with D possibly being TRBD1 (6 bases). Germline V gene lookup returns CDR1 SNHLY and CDR2 FYNNEI. V shed 5 bases and J shed 2 bases, with 13 bases lying between them. This CDR3 comprises 15 residues. The CDR3 DNA is TGTGCCAGCAGTTTTACAGGGACCGCTGGAAACACCATATATTTT. Protein product: CASSFTGTAGNTIYF.

The V call is TRBV11-1, the J call TRBJ2-2; D is possibly TRBD1 (5 bases). The CDR3 has 16 residues. The V end was cut by 3 bases, the J end by 0 bases, with 11 bases between. Per germline, CDR1 SGHAT and CDR2 FQDESV (reference sequence). The CDR3 region has the DNA TGTGCCAGCAGCTTGTTAAGGGGCGCGAACACCGGGGAGCTGTTTTTT. Protein product: CASSLLRGANTGELFF.

This clonotype was recorded a few times. The J gene is TRBJ2-5, the V gene TRBV12-3 or TRBV12-4, with D perhaps assigned TRBD1 or TRBD2 (5 bases each). The CDR3 loop spans 13 amino acids. Trimming left V 6 bases short and J 7 bases short, with 15 bases between. CDR3: CASRQSGLRTQYF. DNA for the CDR3: TGTGCCAGCAGGCAATCGGGGCTGAGGACCCAGTACTTC.

This clonotype occurred a few times. This chain joins TRBV20-1 and TRBJ2-3; unclear D gene. The CDR3 spans 12 residues. Germline V gene lookup returns CDR1 DFQATT and CDR2 SNEGSKA (reference sequence). V was pared by 4 bases and J by 1 base, with 6 bases between. In nucleotides, the CDR3 is TGCAGTGCTATCAGCGGCACAGATACGCAGTATTTT. This codes for CSAISGTDTQYF.

At least ten counts were recorded for this clonotype. The V gene is TRBV7-3, the J gene TRBJ2-5; D is ambiguous. CDR1 and CDR2 (germline): SGHTA, FQGTGA. Deletions cut 4 bases from V and 1 base from J, with 7 bases between. The CDR3 extends over 13 amino acids. The CDR3 DNA sequence: TGTGCCAGCAGCTCGGGCCTCCAAGAGACCCAGTACTTC. The encoded protein is CASSSGLQETQYF.

The chain carries TRBV6-2 or TRBV6-3 and TRBJ2-7, with 7 bases identical to TRBD1. Germline values: CDR1 MNHEY, CDR2 SVGEGT. This CDR3 contains 14 residues. Trimming removed 2 bases from V and 2 bases from J; junction bases left unmatched: 3. The CDR3 region is CASSYPGTAYEQYF. The CDR3 nucleotides read TGTGCCAGCAGTTACCCGGGGACAGCCTACGAGCAGTACTTC.

The rearrangement joins TRBV6-2 or TRBV6-3 to TRBJ2-7; D remains ambiguous. The V end was cut by 2 bases, the J end by 4 bases, with 12 bases between. CDR3 length: 14 amino acids. Germline CDR1 MNHEY, CDR2 SVGEGT. The CDR3 DNA sequence: TGTGCCAGCAGTTACGACCTAGGACCATACGAGCAGTACTTC. The encoded protein is CASSYDLGPYEQYF.

This clonotype was seen only a few times. The rearrangement uses TRBV3-1 and TRBJ2-7, with 7 nucleotides matching TRBD1. Unmatched junction bases numbered 6, after V lost 2 bases and J lost 2 bases. This CDR3 is built from 15 residues. Germline CDR1 is LGHDT and CDR2 is YNNKEL (reference sequence). The CDR3 sequence: CASSQIPGQPYEQYF. In DNA, the CDR3 is TGTGCCAGCAGCCAAATACCGGGACAGCCCTACGAGCAGTACTTC.

The rearrangement uses TRBV15 and TRBJ2-7; a weak D match, TRBD2 (5 bases). CDR1 and CDR2 from the germline V gene are LNHNV and YYDKDF (reference sequence). V was clipped by 8 bases and J by 1 base, with 6 bases between them. The CDR3 consists of 11 residues. CDR3 loop: CATGESYEQYF. The CDR3 DNA reads TGTGCCACCGGGGAGTCCTACGAGCAGTACTTC. Supplemented by reference TRBV15 and TRBJ2-7, the full variable domain reads DAMVIQNPRYQVTQFGKPVTLSCSQTLNHNVMYWYQQKSSQAPKLLFHYYDKDFNNEADTPDNFQSRRPNTSFCFLDIRSPGLGDTAMYLCATGESYEQYFGPGTRLTVT.

This clonotype was recorded at least ten times. This sequence joins TRBV12-3 or TRBV12-4 and TRBJ1-5; D is undetermined. The CDR3 loop spans 14 amino acids. V lost 1 base, J lost 2 bases, and 6 bases lay in between. CDR3 amino acids: CASSLGVRNQPQHF. The CDR3 DNA reads as TGTGCCAGCAGTTTAGGGGTTCGCAATCAGCCCCAGCATTTT.

This clonotype was counted at least ten times. This chain uses TRBV25-1 with TRBJ1-2; TRBD1 might be the D (5 bases). Germline V CDR1 and CDR2: MGHDK, SYGVNS. CDR3 length: 13 amino acids. V was shortened by 5 bases and J by 4 bases, with 11 bases between the two germline ends. This CDR3 reads CASSPGAGYGYTF. The CDR3 DNA is TGTGCCAGCAGTCCCGGGGCAGGCTATGGCTACACCTTC.